These 12 T cell receptor beta chains were all obtained from the same sample, sequenced in a study of CD8+ T cells in alopecia areata. Investigators isolated RNA and reverse transcribed it into cDNA to act as the sequencing template. The table came from immunoSEQ multiplex PCR; TCRdb's copy has only in-frame clones and leaves some out. The sample holds 130,000 to 150,000 clones, roughly 50% seen once. The sample consisted of CD4+ T cells sorted from blood. The receptors were sampled from a human donor with alopecia areata.

In its sample, this clone was seen a few times. This sequence joins TRBV14 and TRBJ2-5; 11 bases map to TRBD1. Germline CDR1 SGHDN, CDR2 FVKESK. V shed 5 bases and J 4 bases; nucleotides not matched to a gene: 6. This CDR3 contains 15 residues. Here the CDR3 DNA reads TGTGCCAGCAGCAGAGGACAGGGGGCCGGAGAGACCCAGTACTTC. It codes for CASSRGQGAGETQYF.

This sequence joins TRBV30 and TRBJ2-2; a weak D match, TRBD1 (5 bases). The V gene lost 0 bases and the J gene lost 4 bases, with 12 bases spanning the gap. The CDR3 has 15 amino acids. Germline CDR1 GTSNPN, CDR2 SVGIG (reference sequence). For the CDR3, the DNA is TGTGCCTGGAGTGTACTTCGACAGCTCACCGGGGAGCTGTTTTTT. This translates into CAWSVLRQLTGELFF.

The rearrangement joins TRBV30 to TRBJ2-7; perhaps TRBD1 as D (6 bases). V lost 8 bases and J lost 4, with 15 bases in between. CDR3 size: 12 residues. CDR1 GTSNPN and CDR2 SVGIG come from the germline V gene (reference sequence). The CDR3 region is CAGSGHNYEQYF. Written as DNA, the CDR3 is TGTGCCGGATCGGGACATAATTACGAGCAGTACTTC.

This clone has only a few counts. The chain employs TRBV29-1 and TRBJ1-1, with a possible D match to TRBD1 (6 bases). V shed 4 bases and J shed 0 bases, with 21 bases lying between them. This CDR3 is 17 amino acids long. CDR1 is SQVTM, CDR2 ANQGSEA, per germline. The CDR3 protein is CSVAGGGAGDLNTEAFF. CDR3 DNA sequence: TGCAGCGTTGCGGGTGGTGGGGCAGGGGATCTGAACACTGAAGCTTTCTTT. Looking up the rest from reference TRBV29-1 and TRBJ1-1 gives the full variable domain: SAVISQKPSRDICQRGTSLTIQCQVDSQVTMMFWYRQQPGQSLTLIATANQGSEATYESGFVIDKFPISRPNLTFSTLTVSNMSPEDSSIYLCSVAGGGAGDLNTEAFFGQGTRLTVV.

This chain connects TRBV28 to TRBJ2-7, with unresolved D. CDR3 length equals 13 residues. Germline V gene data show CDR1 as MDHEN and CDR2 as SYDVKM. V gave up 10 bases and J gave up 7 bases, with 20 bases separating them. This CDR3 reads CATWARVDSEQYF. For the CDR3, the DNA is TGTGCCACCTGGGCCCGGGTCGATTCGGAGCAGTACTTC. The full variable domain, completed using reference TRBV28 and TRBJ2-7, is DVKVTQSSRYLVKRTGEKVFLECVQDMDHENMFWYRQDPGLGLRLIYFSYDVKMKEKGDIPEGYSVSREKKERFSLILESASTNQTSMYLCATWARVDSEQYFGPGTRLTVT.

This clone has just a few counts. This rearrangement joins TRBV5-1 to TRBJ2-4; TRBD1 aligns across 8 bases. The CDR3 has 15 residues. CDR1 and CDR2 (germline): SGHRS, YFSETQ. V shed 0 bases and J 8 bases; nucleotides not matched to a gene: 7. The CDR3 nucleotides read TGCGCCAGCAGCTTGGATGGACAGGGAAGGGACATTCAGTACTTC. This codes for CASSLDGQGRDIQYF.

V gene TRBV29-1 combines with J gene TRBJ1-2; weak D call: TRBD1 (5 bases). The CDR3 is 11 amino acids. V gave up 7 bases and J gave up 7 bases, with 13 bases separating them. Looked up from germline, CDR1 is SQVTM and CDR2 is ANQGSEA. CDR3 nucleotide sequence: TGCAGCGCTTCAACCGGGACTGGCTACACCTTC. Residues: CSASTGTGYTF.

V and J are TRBV5-1 and TRBJ2-1, with a possible D match to TRBD1 (6 bases). The germline CDR1 and CDR2 sequences are SGHRS and YFSETQ. The CDR3 extends over 13 amino acids. With 2 bases removed from V and 6 bases from J, the gap between germline ends came to 9 bases. This chain's CDR3 is CASSLGGSNEQFF. Written as DNA, the CDR3 is TGCGCCAGCAGCTTAGGGGGATCCAATGAGCAGTTCTTC.

There are a few counts of this clone. The V call is TRBV29-1, the J call TRBJ1-2, with TRBD1 matching over 8 bases. The CDR3 is made up of 16 amino acids. Germline CDR1 is SQVTM and CDR2 is ANQGSEA. After removal of 8 bases from V and 0 bases from J, the junction contained 14 bases not matched to a gene. CDR3 region: CSTDRGAELTNYGYTF. The CDR3 nucleotides read TGCAGCACCGACAGGGGTGCGGAACTGACTAACTATGGCTACACCTTC.

The J gene is TRBJ2-5, the V gene TRBV5-1; D tentatively fits TRBD1 or TRBD2 (5 bases each). The V and J ends lost 0 bases and 5 bases respectively, with 11 bases between them. There are 14 residues in the CDR3. Germline V gene sequence: CDR1 SGHRS, CDR2 YFSETQ. The CDR3 DNA reads as TGCGCCAGCAGCTTGGTGGGGGAGTACGAGACCCAGTACTTC. It codes for CASSLVGEYETQYF.

This chain links TRBV7-3 with TRBJ2-7; the match to TRBD2 covers 7 bases. The J segment lost 4 bases and the V segment lost 2 bases, leaving 8 bases of the junction unmatched. The CDR3 loop spans 15 amino acids. The germline V gene has CDR1 SGHTA and CDR2 FQGTGA. The CDR3 region has the DNA TGTGCCAGCAGCTTATCCGGGGCGGGAGTATACGAGCAGTACTTC. Protein: CASSLSGAGVYEQYF.

This clone was counted only a few times. This chain links TRBV11-3 with TRBJ2-2, with D hard to call. This CDR3 has 14 amino acids. The germline V and J ends were trimmed by 5 bases and 6 bases, with 13 bases remaining between them. Germline lookup yields CDR1 SGHNT and CDR2 YENEEA. The DNA for the CDR3 is TGTGCCAGCAGCATAATAGCTTTTGCCGGGGAGCTGTTTTTT. Amino acids: CASSIIAFAGELFF.